This record covers a single TCR beta chain. Its antigen is not known. The record originates from a study of Ad26.COV2.S vaccination and SARS-CoV-2 variants. General study findings and limits: Total T cell responses were possibly underestimated by TCR breadth and depth analyses.

Only in-frame clones appear in the TCRdb table, and some are missing; sequencing was by immunoSEQ multiplex PCR. This table has about 480,000 clones, around 88% appearing once. V was clipped by 5 bases and J by 6 bases; unmatched bases: 9. The germline gives CDR1 LNHDA, CDR2 SQIVND (reference sequence). The CDR3 sequence is 14 residues long. Treatment indicated: some 20 received Ad26.COV2.S at low or high dose, single or two shots; several received placebo; per-sample allocation not given. It was on day 63 after the first vaccine or placebo injection that samples were taken. An adult of 18-55 years in Boston served as donor.

Specimen: peripheral blood, collected in a trial of Ad26.COV2.S vaccine versus placebo. The chain couples TRBV19 to TRBJ2-7, with 8 nucleotides matching TRBD2. The source of this sequence is a person between 18 and 65 years old who received the Ad26.COV2.S COVID-19 vaccine or a placebo. This CDR3 reads CASSPGLGFSEQYF. In DNA, the CDR3 is TGTGCCAGTAGTCCGGGACTAGGTTTCAGCGAGCAGTACTTC. Looking up the rest from reference TRBV19 and TRBJ2-7 gives the full variable domain: DGGITQSPKYLFRKEGQNVTLSCEQNLNHDAMYWYRQDPGQGLRLIYYSQIVNDFQKGDIAEGYSVSREKKESFPLTVTSAQKNPTAFYLCASSPGLGFSEQYFGPGTRLTVT.